A single sample is the source of the 5 T cell receptor beta chains below, sequenced in a study of T cell repertoires in cytomegalovirus infection. TCRdb used MiXCR to reprocess the reads, holding one entry per CDR3 protein. The sample has approximately 220,000 distinct CDR3 sequences, approximately 38% seen once. Which antigens these TCRs recognize remains unknown. The material was CD8+ T cells from cultured PBMCs, obtained from culture after CMV antigen stimulation. These TCRs come from a human donor in good health (CMV status not recorded). Some clones in this sample may be carry-over from other donors' samples.

The sample holds a few counts of this clonotype. The rearrangement links TRBV7-8 to TRBJ2-1, with D perhaps TRBD2 (6 bases). Looked up from germline, CDR1 is SGHVS and CDR2 is FQNEAQ. CDR3 length: 16 amino acids. V was pared by 0 bases and J by 6 bases, with 15 bases between. CDR3 nucleotides: TGTGCCAGCAGCTTAGCGTACGTGCGACTAGGCAATGAGCAGTTCTTC. This translates into CASSLAYVRLGNEQFF.

The CDR3 nucleotides are TGTGCCAGCAGCTTGAGGAGCGGGGTACTATACAATGAGCAGTTCTTC. This encodes CASSLRSGVLYNEQFF. The gene calls are TRBV5-5 and TRBJ2-1, with TRBD2 matching 7 bases. J gave up 4 bases and V 1 base, and 8 bases lay outside the gene matches. The CDR3 is 16 amino acids. Germline CDR1 is SGHKS and CDR2 is YYEKEE (reference sequence).

This clonotype appeared a few times. This chain links TRBV12-3 or TRBV12-4 with TRBJ2-2; D gene ambiguous. The CDR3 consists of 15 residues. V was trimmed by 5 bases and J by 5 bases, leaving 15 bases between them. DNA of the CDR3: TGTGCCAGCAGTCTTCTCAGAAGGTCAACCGGGGAGCTGTTTTTT. This sequence encodes CASSLLRRSTGELFF.

This clonotype appeared many times. The chain employs TRBV7-8 and TRBJ2-3; D is uncertain. Trimming removed 2 bases from V and 5 bases from J, with 11 bases in between. CDR1 is SGHVS and CDR2 is FQNEAQ in the germline V gene. The CDR3 spans 14 residues. CDR3 residues: CASSLRPLEDTQYF. The CDR3 region has the DNA TGTGCCAGCAGCTTACGTCCTCTGGAAGATACGCAGTATTTT.

This chain uses TRBV19 with TRBJ2-3, with TRBD2 identical over 9 bases. J was trimmed by 3 bases and V by 5 bases; bases with no gene match: 3. The germline CDR1 and CDR2 sequences are LNHDA and SQIVND (reference sequence). This CDR3 comprises 14 residues. The CDR3: CASSALAGTDTQYF. CDR3 coding DNA: TGTGCCAGTAGTGCCCTAGCGGGGACAGATACGCAGTATTTT.